The 17 T cell receptor beta chains reported below all come from one sample, sequenced in a study of vaccination and CD4 T cells after COVID-19. As for treatment: approximately 9-day PBMC culture with coronavirus spike peptide pools or control peptides (ViraFEST assay). The Oncomine TCR Beta short-read assay generated sequence data from the DNA of cultured CD4+ T cells. Each CDR3 protein gets one entry after TCRdb re-called the PCR reads with MiXCR. The sample contains fewer than 11,000 distinct CDR3 sequences, 35% to 50% of which appear only once. Their specific antigens are unknown. Sequencing was done on a sample of CD4+ T cells from blood, cultured in vitro. The receptor source for this set is a human donor who had recovered from COVID-19.

This chain uses TRBV20-1 with TRBJ2-7; D may be TRBD1 (5 bases). This CDR3 contains 14 residues. Germline values: CDR1 DFQATT, CDR2 SNEGSKA (reference sequence). Deletions cut 0 bases from V and 2 bases from J, with 11 bases between. The CDR3 DNA sequence: TGCAGTGCTAGAGATCGTAGGGGAACCTACGAGCAGTACTTC. It yields the protein CSARDRRGTYEQYF.

The V call is TRBV30, the J call TRBJ1-2; maybe TRBD1 (6 bases). The CDR3 loop spans 13 amino acids. The V end was cut by 0 bases, the J end by 8 bases, with 13 bases between. Germline loops: CDR1 GTSNPN, CDR2 SVGIG (reference sequence). CDR3 DNA: TGTGCCTGGAGTGTACGCAGGGGAGGCGGCTACACCTTC. The encoded protein is CAWSVRRGGGYTF.

The CDR3 nucleotides read TGTGCCAGCAGCTCACCCTCCGACAGTAGAAGCTCCTACGAGCAGTACTTC. It codes for CASSSPSDSRSSYEQYF. This chain uses TRBV5-4 with TRBJ2-7, with D possibly matching TRBD1 (5 bases). The CDR3 has 17 residues. Between the trimmed V and J ends, which lost 3 bases and 0 bases, there was a span of 19 bases. CDR1 and CDR2 (germline): SGHNT, YYREEE (reference sequence).

Worth noting for this clonotype: The germline gene is not matched at one end of the junction; a read error may be the cause. This chain uses TRBV3-1 with TRBJ1-1; D is perhaps TRBD1 (5 bases). The CDR3 consists of 16 residues. The germline V gene has CDR1 LGHDT and CDR2 YNNKEL (reference sequence). This CDR3 is CASSPERGVSSTEAFF. CDR3 bases: TGTGCCAGCAGCCCGGAACGGGGGGTTAGTAGCACTGAAGCCTTCTTT.

Note on this clonotype: The junction shows a germline mismatch at one end, possibly a read error. The CDR3 here is CASSIDRNQPRHF. The CDR3 DNA reads as TGTGCCAGTAGTATTGATAGGAATCAGCCCCGGCATTTT. The rearrangement links TRBV19 to TRBJ1-5; D not certain. CDR3 length equals 13 residues. The V gene's germline CDR1 is LNHDA and CDR2 SQIVND (reference sequence).

The rearrangement joins TRBV6-5 to TRBJ2-3, with 7 bases that match TRBD2. CDR3 length equals 14 residues. CDR1 is MNHEY, CDR2 SVGAGI, per germline. The trim removed 4 bases at V and 3 bases at J, leaving 4 bases unmatched. CDR3 nucleotide sequence: TGTGCCAGCAGTTCTCGCGGGGGAACAGATACGCAGTATTTT. As protein: CASSSRGGTDTQYF.

The rearrangement joins TRBV2 to TRBJ2-4; D perhaps matches TRBD1 (6 bases). V was pared by 5 bases and J by 0 bases, with 8 bases between. The CDR3 spans 14 residues. CDR1 and CDR2 (germline): SNHLY, FYNNEI. As DNA, the CDR3 is TGTGCCAGCAGTAGGACAGTAGCCAAAAACATTCAGTACTTC. Translating it yields CASSRTVAKNIQYF.

CDR3 loop: CATSRAQTRDTEAFF. As DNA, the CDR3 is TGTGCCACCAGCAGAGCCCAAACTAGGGACACTGAAGCTTTCTTT. The chain uses TRBV15 and TRBJ1-1; D is unclear. The CDR3 consists of 15 residues. Trimming pared 1 base from V and 3 bases from J, leaving 12 bases between. Germline lookup yields CDR1 LNHNV and CDR2 YYDKDF (reference sequence).

This chain joins TRBV11-2 and TRBJ2-7; 12 nucleotides line up with TRBD2. The junction had 9 bases not matched to a gene; V was cut back by 3 bases and J by 0 bases. Per the germline V gene, CDR1 is SGHAT and CDR2 is FQNNGV. The CDR3 covers 18 residues. The CDR3 nucleotides read TGTGCCAGCAGCTTGCTTGCTAGCGGGGGGGAATTCTCCTACGAGCAGTACTTC. Protein: CASSLLASGGEFSYEQYF. The complete variable domain, with remaining parts taken from reference TRBV11-2 and TRBJ2-7, reads EAGVAQSPRYKIIEKRQSVAFWCNPISGHATLYWYQQILGQGPKLLIQFQNNGVVDDSQLPKDRFSAERLKGVDSTLKIQPAKLEDSAVYLCASSLLASGGEFSYEQYFGPGTRLTVT.

The chain employs TRBV12-3 or TRBV12-4 and TRBJ1-2; D is unresolved. V was shortened by 1 base and J by 1 base, with 4 bases between the two germline ends. The CDR3 covers 13 residues. CDR3 DNA: TGTGCCAGCAGTTTAGGGGGTAACTATGGCTACACCTTC. Translated, it gives CASSLGGNYGYTF.

This clonotype came up a few times. The chain carries TRBV7-8 and TRBJ1-2, with D perhaps matching TRBD1 (6 bases). This CDR3 is built from 16 residues. Germline V gene sequence: CDR1 SGHVS, CDR2 FQNEAQ. V lost 6 bases, J lost 0 bases, and 17 bases lay in between. The CDR3 coding sequence is TGTGCCAGCAGATTTGGCAGGGGCCGTTCTAACTATGGCTACACCTTC. As protein: CASRFGRGRSNYGYTF.

This clonotype was seen once. Here the CDR3 reads CSAKRGGLGETQYF. The CDR3, as DNA: TGCAGTGCAAAGCGGGGGGGCCTTGGTGAGACCCAGTACTTC. This chain links TRBV20-1 with TRBJ2-5; 10 positions agree with TRBD2. There are 14 residues in the CDR3. The germline CDR1 and CDR2 sequences are DFQATT and SNEGSKA (reference sequence). V gave up 6 bases and J gave up 5 bases; unmatched junction bases: 9.

A few counts support this clonotype. The V and J genes are TRBV5-6 and TRBJ2-1; the D gene is possibly TRBD2 (5 bases). Per germline, CDR1 SGHDT and CDR2 YYEEEE. The length of the CDR3 is 14 residues. Trimming took off 2 bases at V and 10 bases at J, with 16 bases between the two ends. The CDR3 coding sequence is TGTGCCAGCAGCTTAGACTGGGAGCAAAGCGAGCAGTTCTTC. It yields the protein CASSLDWEQSEQFF.

J is TRBJ1-5 and V is TRBV27; perhaps TRBD1 as D (5 bases). This CDR3 spans 13 amino acids. Germline V gene data show CDR1 as MNHEY and CDR2 as SMNVEV (reference sequence). Trimming removed 2 bases from V and 7 bases from J, with 9 bases in between. CDR3 amino acids: CASSLQGQQPQHF. Written as DNA, the CDR3 is TGTGCCAGCAGTTTACAGGGTCAGCAGCCCCAGCATTTT.

The table lists this clonotype with a few counts. CDR3 sequence: CASSLATVNTYEQYF. The CDR3 DNA sequence: TGTGCCAGCAGTTTAGCGACAGTTAATACCTACGAGCAGTACTTC. The chain employs TRBV12-3 or TRBV12-4 and TRBJ2-7; weak D call: TRBD1 (5 bases). This CDR3 spans 15 amino acids. V dropped 0 bases and J dropped 2 bases, with 11 bases sitting between them.

The chain employs TRBV30 and TRBJ2-7, with 9 bases identical to TRBD1. V shed 7 bases, J shed 5 bases, and the junction held 9 bases outside the gene matches. From germline, CDR1 is GTSNPN and CDR2 SVGIG (reference sequence). CDR3 length: 13 amino acids. Written as DNA, the CDR3 is TGTGCCTCACGAACAGGGGGCAGAAACGAGCAGTACTTC. It specifies CASRTGGRNEQYF.

The table lists this clonotype with a few counts. The chain is built from TRBV30 and TRBJ2-6, with TRBD1 matching 7 bases. The CDR3 loop spans 18 amino acids. The V segment lost 4 bases and the J segment 0 bases; nucleotides outside the gene matches: 12. Germline CDR1 and CDR2: GTSNPN and SVGIG (reference sequence). The CDR3 is CAWTPRQGLFSGANVLTF. CDR3 coding DNA: TGTGCCTGGACTCCCCGACAGGGCTTATTCTCTGGGGCCAACGTCCTGACTTTC.